These 18 T cell receptor beta chains were all obtained from the same sample, sequenced in a study of T cell clusters in autoimmune cytopenias. TRB was amplified from around 0.25 ug of peripheral blood genomic DNA per sample. Multiplex touch-down PCR amplified TRB using TRB-A and TRB-B pools in one tube. TCRdb reprocessed the multiplex PCR reads and reports one entry per CDR3 protein, with no DNA. This sample contains 7,000 or so distinct CDR3 sequences. These same data were also listed under a study on T cell repertoires in aging, cancer and after chemotherapy.

Material: peripheral blood. Every receptor here comes from a human donor in good health.

The V call is TRBV29-1, the J call TRBJ1-1. Germline V gives CDR1 SQVTM, CDR2 ANQGSEA. This CDR3 comprises 14 residues. CDR3 sequence: CSFTPGPADTEAFF.

The chain couples TRBV27 to TRBJ2-4. The CDR3 sequence is 13 residues long. Germline CDR1 is MNHEY and CDR2 is SMNVEV (reference sequence). CDR3 sequence: CASRPVDKNIQYF.

The V and J genes are TRBV4-1 and TRBJ1-4; the TRBD1 assignment by TCRdb is unverifiable without DNA. The CDR3 is 14 amino acids. Germline values: CDR1 MGHRA, CDR2 YSYEKL. CDR3 loop: CASSLQGANEKLFF.

This clonotype is deemed medium-sized by its frequency. The V call is TRBV27, the J call TRBJ2-3; with no DNA, the TCRdb D assignment of TRBD2 cannot be verified. The length of the CDR3 is 17 residues. Germline lookup yields CDR1 MNHEY and CDR2 SMNVEV (reference sequence). The CDR3 loop reads CASSPGLAGGKADTQYF.

The chain joins TRBV10-3 to TRBJ2-3; TCRdb gives TRBD1 as the D gene, but with no DNA this cannot be confirmed. Germline CDR1 and CDR2: ENHRY and SYGVKD. The length of the CDR3 is 14 residues. The CDR3 reads CAIRDTGGPDTQYF.

The rearrangement links TRBV6-1 to TRBJ1-5. The germline CDR1 and CDR2 sequences are MNHNS and SASEGT. The CDR3 runs to 15 residues. The chain's CDR3 is CASRQEVYSNQPQHF.

The chain employs TRBV6-2 or TRBV6-3 and TRBJ2-7; the D call of TRBD2 rests on TCRdb alone, since no DNA is present to check it. Germline assignment: CDR1 MNHEY and CDR2 SVGEGT. This CDR3 has 13 residues. CDR3 sequence reads: CASSWTTNYEQYF.

This chain uses TRBV5-5 with TRBJ1-3. The CDR3 totals 14 residues. Per the germline V gene, CDR1 is SGHKS and CDR2 is YYEKEE (reference sequence). CDR3 amino acids: CASSWGISGNTIYF.

This sequence joins TRBV6-1 and TRBJ1-1; as DNA is missing, the TRBD1 call by TCRdb cannot be tested. The CDR3 is 15 amino acids. Germline V gene data show CDR1 as MNHNS and CDR2 as SASEGT. The CDR3 spells CASSGRQGSTTEAFF.

The chain recombines TRBV6-5 with TRBJ1-1; TCRdb lists TRBD1, though no DNA is available to test this call. Germline V gene lookup returns CDR1 MNHEY and CDR2 SVGAGI. The CDR3 has 15 amino acids. The CDR3 reads CASSYIGQGNTEAFF.

V is TRBV6-5 and J is TRBJ2-2; TCRdb's D call, TRBD2, is unchecked because there is no DNA. The CDR3 runs to 16 residues. Germline V gives CDR1 MNHEY, CDR2 SVGAGI. The CDR3 reads CASRLAGGPNTGELFF.

The V call is TRBV6-6, the J call TRBJ2-7; TCRdb selects TRBD2, and the lack of DNA leaves this call unchecked. The CDR3 is made up of 13 amino acids. CDR1 is MNHNY, CDR2 SVGAGI, per germline (reference sequence). CDR3 amino acids: CASRTGEGYEQYF.

The rearrangement uses TRBV5-5 and TRBJ2-2. This CDR3 contains 15 residues. Germline V gene lookup returns CDR1 SGHKS and CDR2 YYEKEE (reference sequence). This CDR3 reads CASSFLGTNTGELFF. Based on the CDR3 plus reference TRBV5-5 and TRBJ2-2, the full variable domain is DAGVTQSPTHLIKTRGQQVTLRCSPISGHKSVSWYQQVLGQGPQFIFQYYEKEERGRGNFPDRFSARQFPNYSSELNVNALLLGDSALYLCASSFLGTNTGELFFGEGSRLTVL.

Measured by frequency, this clonotype is medium-sized. The CDR3 protein is CASRSIGTSGGTDTQYF. V usage is TRBV19 and J usage is TRBJ2-3; TCRdb's assignment of TRBD2 cannot be checked, as there is no DNA. The CDR3 covers 17 residues. Germline assignment: CDR1 LNHDA and CDR2 SQIVND (reference sequence). Together with reference TRBV19 and TRBJ2-3, the CDR3 gives the full variable domain: DGGITQSPKYLFRKEGQNVTLSCEQNLNHDAMYWYRQDPGQGLRLIYYSQIVNDFQKGDIAEGYSVSREKKESFPLTVTSAQKNPTAFYLCASRSIGTSGGTDTQYFGPGTRLTVL.

V is TRBV6-6 and J is TRBJ2-3; no DNA is available, so the TRBD1 call from TCRdb remains unchecked. Germline-derived CDR1 and CDR2 are MNHNY and SVGAGI (reference sequence). The CDR3 is 16 amino acids. CDR3 loop: CASRASRDRSTDTQYF.

The V gene is TRBV6-6, the J gene TRBJ1-1; TCRdb indicates TRBD1, and absent DNA this call remains unverified. The CDR3 length is 14 residues. Per germline, CDR1 MNHNY and CDR2 SVGAGI (reference sequence). CDR3 protein: CASSLVQGNTEAFF.

By frequency, this clonotype registers medium-sized. This chain joins TRBV29-1 and TRBJ2-7; checking the TCRdb D call of TRBD1 is not possible without DNA. CDR1 is SQVTM, CDR2 ANQGSEA, per germline. This CDR3 comprises 14 residues. CDR3 residues: CSVEDRDLSYEQYF.

The genes are TRBV6-5 and TRBJ1-6. This CDR3 contains 14 residues. Per germline, CDR1 MNHEY and CDR2 SVGAGI. This CDR3 reads CASRDSTPNSPLHF.